These T cell receptor beta chains were read from a single sample in a study of blood T cell repertoires in COVID-19. Libraries were prepared by immunoSEQ multiplex PCR; TCRdb keeps only in-frame clonotypes and omits some of them. Here the sample spans 300,000 to 350,000 clones, roughly 90% being singletons. Sequenced: peripheral blood. These receptors were collected from a woman younger than 45 with COVID-19, enrolled during active disease. Both conserved end residues are part of each CDR3. A D gene is named only where the DNA matches it firmly. Clone size is given for some rows only: seen once, a few or many times, or a class if the clone is expanded.

d_gene,abundance,v_gene,j_gene,CDR3aa,CDR3nt
TRBD1,.,TRBV27,TRBJ1-2,CASWGVEGQELYGYTF,TGTGCCAGCTGGGGGGTAGAGGGACAGGAGCTCTATGGCTACACCTTC
.,once,TRBV12-3/TRBV12-4,TRBJ1-2,CASSFEANYGYTF,TGTGCCAGCAGTTTCGAGGCCAACTATGGCTACACCTTC
.,once,TRBV7-9,TRBJ2-7,CASSHLLGNSYEQYF,TGTGCCAGCAGCCACCTACTAGGAAACTCCTACGAGCAGTACTTC
.,.,TRBV5-1,TRBJ2-1,CASSLLRGASSYNEQFF,TGCGCCAGCAGCTTGTTACGGGGGGCGAGCTCCTACAATGAGCAGTTCTTC
TRBD1,.,TRBV7-9,TRBJ1-2,CASSPTGTEGKGGYTF,TGTGCCAGCAGCCCGACCGGGACAGAGGGAAAGGGGGGCTACACCTTC
TRBD1,once,TRBV28,TRBJ1-5,CASSFGTGIANQPQHF,TGTGCCAGCAGTTTTGGGACAGGGATCGCGAATCAGCCCCAGCATTTT
.,.,TRBV3-1/TRBV3-2,TRBJ2-7,CASSQAYRGYEQYF,TGTGCCAGCAGCCAAGCGTATCGGGGCTACGAGCAGTACTTC
.,.,TRBV5-6,TRBJ1-5,CASSLSGRVAQPQHF,TGTGCCAGCAGCTTGTCGGGGAGGGTGGCTCAGCCCCAGCATTTT
.,.,TRBV4-1,TRBJ2-7,CASSQVGGDYGGEQYF,TGCGCCAGCAGCCAAGTAGGTGGAGACTATGGAGGAGAGCAGTACTTC
TRBD1,.,TRBV19,TRBJ2-2,CASSLPTGRIPGELFF,TGTGCCAGTAGTCTTCCGACAGGGAGAATTCCCGGGGAGCTGTTTTTT
TRBD1,.,TRBV19,TRBJ1-2,CASSTGTGGYGYTF,TGTGCCAGTAGTACGGGGACAGGGGGCTATGGCTACACCTTC
.,.,TRBV30,TRBJ1-5,CAWSVIEGQPQHF,TGTGCCTGGAGTGTAATCGAGGGACAGCCCCAGCATTTT
.,.,TRBV10-1,TRBJ2-4,CASSEAGENIQYF,TGCGCCAGCAGTGAGGCAGGGGAAAACATTCAGTACTTC
.,.,TRBV9,TRBJ2-7,CASSVGVGSSYEQYF,TGTGCCAGCAGCGTAGGTGTGGGGAGCTCCTACGAGCAGTACTTC
.,.,TRBV11-2,TRBJ2-1,CASTPPLRAEQFF,TGTGCCAGCACCCCGCCCCTGAGAGCTGAGCAGTTCTTC
TRBD2,.,TRBV7-9,TRBJ2-1,CASSATSGLAEQFF,TGTGCCAGCAGCGCGACTAGCGGGCTCGCCGAGCAGTTCTTC
.,.,TRBV5-1,TRBJ1-1,CASSPYRQDTEAFF,TGCGCCAGCAGCCCCTACCGACAGGACACTGAAGCTTTCTTT
TRBD1,.,TRBV5-8,TRBJ1-1,CASSLPDRRAFF,TGTGCCAGCAGCTTACCGGACAGGAGGGCTTTCTTT
.,.,TRBV5-1,TRBJ2-7,CASSLDLAAAYEQYF,TGCGCCAGCAGCTTGGACCTAGCAGCAGCCTACGAGCAGTACTTC
.,once,TRBV4-1,TRBJ1-4,CASSQDGRGTNEKLFF,TGCGCCAGCAGCCAAGATGGGCGGGGAACTAATGAAAAACTGTTTTTT
TRBD1,.,TRBV11-3,TRBJ2-2,CASSLEYRGSTGELFF,TGTGCCAGCAGCTTAGAGTACAGGGGGAGCACCGGGGAGCTGTTTTTT
.,.,TRBV7-3,TRBJ2-7,CASSLTGGSAYEQYF,TGTGCCAGCAGCTTAACGGGCGGGTCCGCCTACGAGCAGTACTTC
TRBD1,.,TRBV19,TRBJ2-7,CATTGTGAYEQYF,TGTGCCACCACCGGGACAGGGGCCTACGAGCAGTACTTC
.,.,TRBV27,TRBJ2-1,CASSLGLQSYNEQFF,TGTGCCAGCAGTTTGGGACTCCAATCCTACAATGAGCAGTTCTTC
.,.,TRBV7-5,TRBJ1-5,CVRSLPQGPQPQHF,TGTGTCAGAAGCTTACCCCAGGGGCCTCAGCCCCAGCATTTT
.,.,TRBV7-9,TRBJ2-7,CASSLFVGTGTYYEQYF,TGTGCCAGCAGCTTATTCGTAGGGACTGGAACTTACTACGAGCAGTACTTC
TRBD2,.,TRBV7-8,TRBJ2-7,CASSSTSGVYEQYF,TGTGCCAGCAGCTCGACTAGCGGAGTCTACGAGCAGTACTTC
TRBD2,once,TRBV10-3,TRBJ2-1,CAPRLAGYNEQFF,TGTGCCCCCCGACTAGCGGGATACAATGAGCAGTTCTTC
.,.,TRBV11-3,TRBJ2-1,CASSLDAGGYNEQFF,TGTGCCAGCAGCTTAGATGCAGGGGGGTACAATGAGCAGTTCTTC
.,.,TRBV12-5,TRBJ1-2,CASGSRVFGYTF,TGTGCTAGTGGTTCCAGGGTATTTGGCTACACCTTC
.,.,TRBV19,TRBJ2-7,CASSGGLFSYEQYF,TGTGCCAGTAGCGGGGGGCTATTCTCCTACGAGCAGTACTTC
TRBD2,.,TRBV5-4,TRBJ2-1,CASSNGLAGELNEQFF,TGTGCCAGCAGCAACGGACTAGCGGGAGAGCTCAATGAGCAGTTCTTC
.,.,TRBV19,TRBJ1-5,CASSISGKKQPQHF,TGTGCCAGTAGTATATCAGGGAAGAAACAGCCCCAGCATTTT
.,.,TRBV30,TRBJ1-4,CAWSGGQTGNEKLFF,TGTGCCTGGAGTGGTGGACAGACCGGGAATGAAAAACTGTTTTTT
.,.,TRBV5-1,TRBJ1-4,CASSYGTGMGEKLFF,TGCGCCAGCAGCTACGGAACAGGGATGGGGGAAAAACTGTTTTTT
.,.,TRBV12-1,TRBJ2-1,CASSFEEGTGLFLYNEQFF,TGTGCCAGCAGCTTTGAGGAGGGGACCGGTCTCTTCTTATACAATGAGCAGTTCTTC
.,.,TRBV19,TRBJ2-6,CASSMVVLASGANVLTF,TGTGCCAGTAGTATGGTGGTTTTGGCCTCTGGGGCCAACGTCCTGACTTTC
.,.,TRBV11-2,TRBJ1-2,CASSSVRQGGGYTF,TGTGCCAGCAGCTCCGTGCGCCAGGGTGGCGGCTACACCTTC
TRBD1,.,TRBV27,TRBJ2-1,CASSLAGTGNEQFF,TGTGCCAGCAGTTTAGCGGGGACAGGCAATGAGCAGTTCTTC
.,.,TRBV19,TRBJ2-4,CASSIGGHYAKNIQYF,TGTGCCAGTAGTATAGGGGGACATTACGCCAAAAACATTCAGTACTTC
TRBD1,.,TRBV6-5,TRBJ2-7,CASRGQGPYEQYF,TGTGCCAGCCGGGGACAGGGTCCCTACGAGCAGTACTTC
TRBD1,.,TRBV19,TRBJ2-5,CASSVQGAREKETQYF,TGTGCCAGTAGTGTTCAGGGGGCGCGTGAGAAGGAGACCCAGTACTTC
.,.,TRBV27,TRBJ2-1,CASSPYQGGNNEQFF,TGTGCCAGCAGTCCATACCAGGGGGGAAACAATGAGCAGTTCTTC
.,.,TRBV5-1,TRBJ1-1,CASSLQGKNTEAFF,TGCGCCAGCAGCTTACAGGGAAAGAACACTGAAGCTTTCTTT
.,.,TRBV5-4,TRBJ1-2,CASSLFGDYGYTF,TGTGCCAGCAGCTTGTTCGGGGACTATGGCTACACCTTC
.,once,TRBV28,TRBJ1-2,CASSFRVPGSYTF,TGTGCCAGCAGCTTCCGGGTCCCAGGGAGCTACACCTTC
.,.,TRBV12-3/TRBV12-4,TRBJ2-7,CASSLIGDEQYF,TGTGCCAGCAGCTTAATAGGGGACGAGCAGTACTTC
.,.,TRBV30,TRBJ2-1,CVMNGLVGANEQFF,TGTGTGATGAACGGGCTAGTTGGGGCCAATGAGCAGTTCTTC
TRBD1,many,TRBV5-8,TRBJ1-6,CASSLNRGSYNSPLHF,TGTGCCAGCAGCTTGAACAGGGGCTCCTATAATTCACCCCTCCACTTT